The 7 T cell receptor beta chains given below trace back to one sample, sequenced in a study of blood T cell repertoires in COVID-19. The assay was immunoSEQ multiplex PCR, and TCRdb's table has in-frame clones only and misses some. The data show a few hundred thousand clones, roughly 86% seen once. Sequenced material: peripheral blood. Receptors were obtained from a human donor with acute or convalescent COVID-19. The donor label of this sample is uncertain.

The V and J genes are TRBV3-1 (or the pseudogene TRBV3-2) and TRBJ1-1; D call uncertain. The V and J ends lost 4 bases and 1 base respectively, with 10 bases between them. This CDR3 region has 14 residues. Germline CDR1 is LGHDT and CDR2 is YNNKEL (reference sequence). The CDR3 nucleotides are TGTGCCAGCAGCCCAAGATTGGCGAACACTGAAGCTTTCTTT. Its translation: CASSPRLANTEAFF.

This clone was seen just once. The V gene is TRBV5-4, the J gene TRBJ2-2; 10 nucleotides align to TRBD2. The V and J ends lost 1 base and 4 bases, in that order; junction bases with no gene match: 4. The CDR3 is made up of 16 amino acids. In germline, CDR1 is SGHNT, CDR2 YYREEE (reference sequence). The CDR3 DNA reads TGTGCCAGCAGCTTGCGAGCGGGAGGGCCCACCGGGGAGCTGTTTTTT. Protein product: CASSLRAGGPTGELFF.

The V gene is TRBV7-8, the J gene TRBJ2-7; D gene ambiguous. Looked up from germline, CDR1 is SGHVS and CDR2 is FQNEAQ. This CDR3 is built from 13 residues. Trimming left V 5 bases short and J 3 bases short, with 11 bases between. CDR3 protein: CASSPKTFYEQYF. CDR3 DNA: TGTGCCAGCAGCCCGAAAACTTTCTACGAGCAGTACTTC.

This clone was seen more than once but under ten times. V usage is TRBV29-1 and J usage is TRBJ1-2; 9 nucleotides match TRBD1. The CDR3 runs 14 residues. Per germline, CDR1 SQVTM and CDR2 ANQGSEA. After removal of 6 bases from V and 4 bases from J, the junction contained 9 bases not matched to a gene. This CDR3 reads CSVGTGSSGYGYTF. The CDR3 region has the DNA TGCAGCGTCGGGACAGGGAGTTCGGGCTATGGCTACACCTTC.

The V gene is TRBV27, the J gene TRBJ2-2, with 8 bases aligning to TRBD1. Germline assignment: CDR1 MNHEY and CDR2 SMNVEV (reference sequence). The trim removed 5 bases at V and 7 bases at J, leaving 15 bases unmatched. The CDR3 totals 17 residues. The CDR3 DNA reads as TGTGCCAGCAGTAAGAGGGGACAGGAAGTGGGCGACGGGGAGCTGTTTTTT. As protein: CASSKRGQEVGDGELFF.

This clone was counted once. The rearrangement links TRBV7-2 to TRBJ1-1; D unresolved. Trimming cost V 7 bases and J 5 bases, with 20 bases left between them. Germline V CDR1 and CDR2: SGHTA, FQGNSA. The CDR3 is 15 residues long. The CDR3: CASTRGSQASTEAFF. In DNA, the CDR3 is TGTGCCAGCACACGAGGCAGCCAAGCGAGTACTGAAGCTTTCTTT.

The table lists this clone with a few counts. V gene TRBV5-1 combines with J gene TRBJ2-7, with 13 bases that match TRBD2. The CDR3 has 15 residues. Germline V gene lookup returns CDR1 SGHRS and CDR2 YFSETQ. The V segment lost 4 bases and the J segment 2 bases; nucleotides outside the gene matches: 3. The CDR3, as DNA: TGCGCCAGCAGCAGAACTAGCGGGGGGGCCTACGAGCAGTACTTC. The encoded protein is CASSRTSGGAYEQYF.